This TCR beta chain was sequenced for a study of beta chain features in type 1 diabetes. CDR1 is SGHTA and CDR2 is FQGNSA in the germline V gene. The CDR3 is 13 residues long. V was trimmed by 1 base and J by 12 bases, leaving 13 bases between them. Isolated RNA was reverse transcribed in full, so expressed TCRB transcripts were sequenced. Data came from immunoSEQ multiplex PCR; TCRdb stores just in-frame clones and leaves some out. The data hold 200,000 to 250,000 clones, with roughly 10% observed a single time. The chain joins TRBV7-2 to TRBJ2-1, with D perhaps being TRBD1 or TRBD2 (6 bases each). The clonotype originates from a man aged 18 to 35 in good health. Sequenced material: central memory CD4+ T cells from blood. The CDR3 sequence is CASSLDPQGGQFF. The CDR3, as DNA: TGTGCCAGCAGCTTAGACCCACAGGGAGGGCAGTTCTTC. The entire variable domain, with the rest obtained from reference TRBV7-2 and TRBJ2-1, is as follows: GAGVSQSPSNKVTEKGKDVELRCDPISGHTALYWYRQSLGQGLEFLIYFQGNSAPDKSGLPSDRFSAERTGGSVSTLTIQRTQQEDSAVYLCASSLDPQGGQFFGPGTRLTVL.